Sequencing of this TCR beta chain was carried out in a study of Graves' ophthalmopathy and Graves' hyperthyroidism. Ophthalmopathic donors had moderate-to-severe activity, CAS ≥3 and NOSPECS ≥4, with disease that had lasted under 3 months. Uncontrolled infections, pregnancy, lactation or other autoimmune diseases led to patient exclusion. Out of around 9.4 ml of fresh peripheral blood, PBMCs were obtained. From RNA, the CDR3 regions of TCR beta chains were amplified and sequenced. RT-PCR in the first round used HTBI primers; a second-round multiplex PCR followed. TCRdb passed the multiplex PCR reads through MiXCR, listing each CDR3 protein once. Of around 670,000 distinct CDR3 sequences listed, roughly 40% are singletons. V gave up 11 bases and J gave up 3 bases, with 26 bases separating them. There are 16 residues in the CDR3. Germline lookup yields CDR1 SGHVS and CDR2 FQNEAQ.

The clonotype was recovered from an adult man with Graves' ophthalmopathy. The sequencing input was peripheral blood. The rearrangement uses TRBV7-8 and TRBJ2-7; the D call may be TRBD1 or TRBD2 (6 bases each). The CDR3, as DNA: TGTGCCTGGAGCGCACCTGGAGGGGGGCGGCTCTACGAGCAGTACTTC. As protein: CAWSAPGGGRLYEQYF.